The source of this T cell receptor (beta chain) is a study of technical replicates of blood from several donors. Trimming removed 4 bases at V and 2 bases at J, with 3 bases between. This CDR3 has 11 residues. Germline V gene lookup returns CDR1 SGHNT and CDR2 YYREEE (reference sequence). Method: immunoSEQ multiplex PCR; TCRdb's copy keeps in-frame clones and lacks some. The data hold fewer than 95,000 clones, with 94% observed a single time. The receptor was derived from a human donor in good health. V is TRBV5-4 and J is TRBJ2-5, with D hard to call. Sequenced material: T cells isolated from PBMCs. CDR3 in amino acids: CASSTQETQYF. DNA of the CDR3: TGTGCCAGCAGCACACAAGAGACCCAGTACTTC.